A single sample gave rise to the 9 T cell receptor beta chains below, sequenced in a study of regulatory T cells in long-lasting Graves disease. Time point specified: newly diagnosed GD, antithyroid drugs for less than 3 months. The TCR library was made from RNA that had been extracted from PBMCs in TRIzol. The authors built TCR beta libraries using iRepertoire HTBI primers and Arm-PCR of CDR3 regions. TCRdb passed the multiplex PCR reads through MiXCR, listing each CDR3 protein once. Found here are a few hundred thousand distinct CDR3 sequences, around a fifth of them singletons; the top ten hold roughly 12%. These same data were also listed under a study on T cells in Graves' hyperthyroidism and ophthalmopathy.

The specimen comprised peripheral blood mononuclear cells (PBMCs), sampled at new diagnosis, from a patient treated with antithyroid drugs. These receptors were collected from a woman aged 25 to 39 with Graves disease.

In this sample, this clonotype turned up many times. The V and J genes are TRBV27 and TRBJ1-1, with unresolved D. Between the trimmed V and J ends, which lost 2 bases and 0 bases, there was a span of 7 bases. The germline V gene has CDR1 MNHEY and CDR2 SMNVEV (reference sequence). This CDR3 is 14 amino acids long. The CDR3 nucleotides read TGTGCCAGCAGTTTAAGGACTTTGAACACTGAAGCTTTCTTT. It codes for CASSLRTLNTEAFF.

A remark on this clonotype: Given a much more abundant clone one base away, this may be a read error. This sequence joins TRBV15 and TRBJ2-1, with D unresolved. The DNA matches TRBJ2-5 better at its end, which makes the J call doubtful. Germline values: CDR1 LNHNV, CDR2 YYDKDF (reference sequence). There are 15 residues in the CDR3. The CDR3: CATSRDAGGTQTQYF. The CDR3 DNA reads as TGTGCCACCAGCAGAGATGCTGGCGGAACCCAGACCCAGTACTTC.

This clonotype was counted many times. The chain has TRBV2 and TRBJ2-5; weak D call: TRBD1 (6 bases). The CDR3 runs to 13 residues. Germline V lookup: CDR1 SNHLY, CDR2 FYNNEI. V lost 6 bases, J lost 5 bases, and 13 bases lay in between. The CDR3 DNA follows: TGTGCCAGCAGCAGGGGATATAGGGAGACCCAGTACTTC. Its protein product is CASSRGYRETQYF.

This clonotype was seen many times. This sequence joins TRBV6-5 and TRBJ1-1, with a possible D match to TRBD1 (6 bases). The germline V and J ends were trimmed by 4 bases and 5 bases, with 14 bases remaining between them. CDR1 is MNHEY and CDR2 is SVGAGI in the germline V gene. The CDR3 loop spans 14 amino acids. In nucleotides, the CDR3 is TGTGCCAGCAGTTCCGGGGGCCTGGGGACTGAAGCTTTCTTT. As protein: CASSSGGLGTEAFF.

This clonotype was observed at least ten times. This chain joins TRBV27 and TRBJ2-7, with D maybe TRBD1 (5 bases). The CDR3 extends over 13 amino acids. Per germline, CDR1 MNHEY and CDR2 SMNVEV (reference sequence). Trimming stripped 0 bases from V and 5 bases from J, with 8 bases between. CDR3 in amino acids: CASSLSPGNEQYF. The DNA for the CDR3 is TGTGCCAGCAGTTTATCGCCAGGGAACGAGCAGTACTTC.

In its sample, this clonotype was seen many times. The chain links TRBV6-2 or TRBV6-3 to TRBJ1-3, with D possibly matching TRBD1 (5 bases). CDR3 size: 14 residues. Trimming took off 6 bases at V and 2 bases at J, with 11 bases between the two ends. Germline assignment: CDR1 MNHEY and CDR2 SVGEGT. In DNA form, the CDR3 reads TGTGCCAGCAGGGAGCGGGGGACTGGAAACACCATATATTTT. As protein: CASRERGTGNTIYF.

This clonotype was seen ten or more times. This chain uses TRBV11-2 with TRBJ1-1; TRBD1 matches 9 bases. Germline V lookup: CDR1 SGHAT, CDR2 FQNNGV. The V gene end was trimmed by 3 bases and the J gene end by 1 base; junction bases not matched to a gene: 12. CDR3 size: 18 residues. For the CDR3, the DNA is TGTGCCAGCAGCTTCCCCGGGACAGGGTACATTGGGAACACTGAAGCTTTCTTT. Translating gives CASSFPGTGYIGNTEAFF.

This clonotype was observed at least ten times. V and J are TRBV7-2 and TRBJ2-2; no reliable D call. The germline gives CDR1 SGHTA, CDR2 FQGNSA. V was pared by 4 bases and J by 4 bases, with 7 bases between. This CDR3 has 13 amino acids. CDR3 coding DNA: TGTGCCAGCAGCTCCCAATCCACCGGGGAGCTGTTTTTT. Encoded protein: CASSSQSTGELFF. Based on the CDR3 plus reference TRBV7-2 and TRBJ2-2, the full variable domain is GAGVSQSPSNKVTEKGKDVELRCDPISGHTALYWYRQSLGQGLEFLIYFQGNSAPDKSGLPSDRFSAERTGGSVSTLTIQRTQQEDSAVYLCASSSQSTGELFFGEGSRLTVL.

The chain has TRBV2 and TRBJ2-7; possibly TRBD2 for D (5 bases). Germline CDR1 and CDR2: SNHLY and FYNNEI. This CDR3 spans 15 amino acids. The V end lost 6 bases, the J end lost 2 bases, and 17 bases lay between the germline ends. The CDR3 DNA sequence: TGTGCCAGCAGCTTACAAGGACTCGGGCCCTACGAGCAGTACTTC. The encoded protein is CASSLQGLGPYEQYF.